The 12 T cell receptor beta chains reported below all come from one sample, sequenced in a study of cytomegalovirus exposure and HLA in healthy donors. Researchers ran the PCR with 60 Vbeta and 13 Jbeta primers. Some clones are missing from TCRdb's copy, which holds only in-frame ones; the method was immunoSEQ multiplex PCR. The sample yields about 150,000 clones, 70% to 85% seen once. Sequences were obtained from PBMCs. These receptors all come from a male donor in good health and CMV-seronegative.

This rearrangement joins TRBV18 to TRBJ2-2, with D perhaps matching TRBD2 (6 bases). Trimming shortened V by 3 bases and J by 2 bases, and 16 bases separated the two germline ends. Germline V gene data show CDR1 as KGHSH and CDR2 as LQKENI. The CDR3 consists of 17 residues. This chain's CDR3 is CASSPRFAGINTGELFF. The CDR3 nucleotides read TGTGCCAGCTCACCGAGGTTTGCGGGGATAAACACCGGGGAGCTGTTTTTT. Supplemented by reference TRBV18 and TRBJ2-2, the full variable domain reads NAGVMQNPRHLVRRRGQEARLRCSPMKGHSHVYWYRQLPEEGLKFMVYLQKENIIDESGMPKERFSAEFPKEGPSILRIQQVVRGDSAAYFCASSPRFAGINTGELFFGEGSRLTVL.

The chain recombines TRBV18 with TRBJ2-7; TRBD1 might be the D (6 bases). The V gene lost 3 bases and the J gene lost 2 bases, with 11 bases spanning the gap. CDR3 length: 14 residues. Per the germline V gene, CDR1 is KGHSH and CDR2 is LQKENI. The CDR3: CASSPGDTAYEQYF. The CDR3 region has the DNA TGTGCCAGCTCACCGGGGGACACGGCCTACGAGCAGTACTTC.

CDR3 bases: TGTGCCAGCTCACCCACAGGGGGAAGGGTCACTGAAGCTTTCTTT. Protein sequence: CASSPTGGRVTEAFF. The chain recombines TRBV18 with TRBJ1-1; 8 bases line up with TRBD1. The V and J ends lost 3 bases and 4 bases, in that order; junction bases with no gene match: 7. The length of the CDR3 is 15 residues. Germline V lookup: CDR1 KGHSH, CDR2 LQKENI.

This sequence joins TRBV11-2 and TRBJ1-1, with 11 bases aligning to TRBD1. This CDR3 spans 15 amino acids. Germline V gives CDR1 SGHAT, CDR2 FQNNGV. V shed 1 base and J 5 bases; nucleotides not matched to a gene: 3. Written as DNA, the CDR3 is TGTGCCAGCAGCTTAGGGACAGGGGGCAGAACTGAAGCTTTCTTT. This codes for CASSLGTGGRTEAFF.

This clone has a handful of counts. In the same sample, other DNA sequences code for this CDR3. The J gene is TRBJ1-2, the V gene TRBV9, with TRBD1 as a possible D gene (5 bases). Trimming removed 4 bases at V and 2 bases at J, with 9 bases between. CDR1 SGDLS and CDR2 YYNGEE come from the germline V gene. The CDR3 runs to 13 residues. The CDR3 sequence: CASSPQGNYGYTF. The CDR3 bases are TGTGCCAGCAGCCCCCAGGGAAACTATGGCTACACCTTC.

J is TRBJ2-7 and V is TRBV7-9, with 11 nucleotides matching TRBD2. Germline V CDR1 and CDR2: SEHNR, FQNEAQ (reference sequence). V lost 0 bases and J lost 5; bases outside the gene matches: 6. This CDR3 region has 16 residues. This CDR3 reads CASSLARLAGNDEQYF. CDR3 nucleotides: TGTGCCAGCAGCTTAGCTCGACTAGCGGGAAACGACGAGCAGTACTTC. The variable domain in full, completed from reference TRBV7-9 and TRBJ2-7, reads DTGVSQNPRHKITKRGQNVTFRCDPISEHNRLYWYRQTLGQGPEFLTYFQNEAQLEKSRLLSDRFSAERPKGSFSTLEIQRTEQGDSAMYLCASSLARLAGNDEQYFGPGTRLTVT.

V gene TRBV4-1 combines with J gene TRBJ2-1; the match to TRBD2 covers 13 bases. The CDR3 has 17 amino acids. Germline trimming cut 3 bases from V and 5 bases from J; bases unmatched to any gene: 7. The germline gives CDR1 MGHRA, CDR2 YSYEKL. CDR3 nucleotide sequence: TGCGCCAGCAGCCAGGCTGGGACTAGCGGGACCCACAATGAGCAGTTCTTC. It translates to CASSQAGTSGTHNEQFF.

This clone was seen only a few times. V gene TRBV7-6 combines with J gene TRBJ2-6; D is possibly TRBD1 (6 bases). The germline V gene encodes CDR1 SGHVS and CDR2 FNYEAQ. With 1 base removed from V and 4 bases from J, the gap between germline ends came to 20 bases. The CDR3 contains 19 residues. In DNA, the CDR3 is TGTGCCAGCAGCTTAGGTCTGGGGGCGCTAGGCTCCGGGGCCAACGTCCTGACTTTC. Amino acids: CASSLGLGALGSGANVLTF.

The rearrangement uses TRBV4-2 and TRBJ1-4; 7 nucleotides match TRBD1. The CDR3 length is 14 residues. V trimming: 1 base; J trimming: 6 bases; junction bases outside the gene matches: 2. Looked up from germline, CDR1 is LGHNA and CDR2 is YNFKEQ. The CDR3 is CASSQVTGDEKLFF. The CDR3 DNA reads TGTGCCAGCAGCCAAGTTACAGGGGATGAAAAACTGTTTTTT.

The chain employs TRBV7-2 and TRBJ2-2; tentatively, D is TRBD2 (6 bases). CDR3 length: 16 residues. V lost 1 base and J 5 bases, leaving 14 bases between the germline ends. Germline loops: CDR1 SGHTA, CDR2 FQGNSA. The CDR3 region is CASSLVGSSGTGELFF. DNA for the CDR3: TGTGCCAGCAGCTTAGTCGGGAGCTCGGGAACCGGGGAGCTGTTTTTT.

In DNA, the CDR3 is TGTGCCAGCAGCTCGGCCGGGGGGGCTGGGGCCAACGTCCTGACTTTC. Protein sequence: CASSSAGGAGANVLTF. The V call is TRBV5-6, the J call TRBJ2-6; 8 bases fit TRBD2. Germline V lookup: CDR1 SGHDT, CDR2 YYEEEE. The CDR3 is 16 amino acids. The V gene end was trimmed by 3 bases and the J gene end by 2 bases; junction bases not matched to a gene: 4.

The CDR3 spells CASSFSGEQFF. CDR3 in DNA: TGTGCCAGCAGCTTTAGCGGGGAGCAGTTCTTC. This rearrangement joins TRBV11-3 to TRBJ2-1, with 7 bases fitting TRBD2. With V trimmed by 3 bases and J by 10 bases, 0 bases remained unmatched. CDR3 size: 11 residues. Germline CDR1 and CDR2: SGHNT and YENEEA.